These 6 T cell receptor beta chains were sequenced from one sample in a study of response to subunit inactivated influenza vaccine. TCRdb reprocessed the RT-PCR reads with MiXCR, giving one entry per CDR3 protein. The table lists 200,000 to 250,000 distinct CDR3 sequences, 9% to 15% of them singletons. The sample was non-naive T cells sorted from PBMCs, taken less than 15 days before vaccination. These receptors were collected from a man aged 45-60 years who received an inactivated influenza vaccine.

The V call is TRBV29-1, the J call TRBJ1-2; D ambiguous. Per the germline V gene, CDR1 is SQVTM and CDR2 is ANQGSEA. Trimming cost V 4 bases and J 6 bases, with 12 bases left between them. The CDR3 has 12 amino acids. CDR3 coding DNA: TGCAGCGTTGTGGTCCAGCGCCATGGCTACACCTTC. Translation: CSVVVQRHGYTF. Using reference TRBV29-1 and TRBJ1-2 for the parts outside the CDR3, the full variable domain is SAVISQKPSRDICQRGTSLTIQCQVDSQVTMMFWYRQQPGQSLTLIATANQGSEATYESGFVIDKFPISRPNLTFSTLTVSNMSPEDSSIYLCSVVVQRHGYTFGSGTRLTVV.

This clonotype was seen more than once but under ten times. The rearrangement uses TRBV6-1 and TRBJ2-7; 9 bases fit TRBD2. Germline trimming cut 8 bases from V and 1 base from J; bases unmatched to any gene: 6. The germline CDR1 and CDR2 sequences are MNHNS and SASEGT. The CDR3 has 14 amino acids. The CDR3 bases are TGTGCCAGCTTGCTAGCGGGGCCGTCCTACGAGCAGTACTTC. Protein sequence: CASLLAGPSYEQYF.

This clonotype was seen more than once but under ten times. V usage is TRBV7-2 and J usage is TRBJ2-7; D not certain. The CDR3 contains 15 residues. Trimming took off 4 bases at V and 0 bases at J, with 13 bases between the two ends. Per germline, CDR1 SGHTA and CDR2 FQGNSA. CDR3 nucleotide sequence: TGTGCCAGCAGCTCCCCCCCCAGGTCCTCCTACGAGCAGTACTTC. Translating gives CASSSPPRSSYEQYF.

V and J are TRBV20-1 and TRBJ2-1; the D is unclear. The CDR3 covers 13 residues. The germline V and J ends were trimmed by 3 bases and 7 bases, with 13 bases remaining between them. Germline-derived CDR1 and CDR2 are DFQATT and SNEGSKA (reference sequence). CDR3 sequence (DNA): TGCAGTGCTAGGCTCCCGGGCCAAAATGAGCAGTTCTTC. This encodes CSARLPGQNEQFF.

Ten or more counts support this clonotype. V gene TRBV7-2 combines with J gene TRBJ2-7; 9 bases map to TRBD1. The CDR3 covers 13 residues. CDR1 and CDR2 from the germline V gene are SGHTA and FQGNSA. The ends lost 7 bases at V and 4 bases at J; junction bases unmatched: 5. The CDR3 is CASNNRGQYEQYF. CDR3 bases: TGTGCCAGCAACAACAGGGGGCAGTACGAGCAGTACTTC.

This clonotype has only a few counts. V and J are TRBV20-1 and TRBJ2-7, with a weak D call TRBD1 (5 bases). The CDR3 length is 13 residues. Between the trimmed V and J ends, which lost 6 bases and 1 base, there was a span of 13 bases. In germline, CDR1 is DFQATT, CDR2 SNEGSKA (reference sequence). The DNA for the CDR3 is TGCAGTGCGTACAGTGACAGTTCCTACGAGCAGTACTTC. Translating gives CSAYSDSSYEQYF.